The table lists the clone carrying this T cell receptor beta chain with a few counts. This sample was included in a study of human T cells and chemical hapten exposure. The V gene's germline CDR1 is MDHEN and CDR2 SYDVKM. The CDR3 runs 13 residues. V was trimmed by 5 bases and J by 4 bases, leaving 10 bases between them. Described time point: patch test 1, 2 weeks after DPC sensitization. Treatment specified: therapeutic diphenylcyclopropenone sensitization with weekly scalp DPC. One entry per CDR3 protein, called by TCRdb with MiXCR from the RACE reads. This repertoire shows around 380,000 distinct CDR3 sequences, roughly 5% found once; its top ten account for 2% to 2.5%.

This chain links TRBV28 with TRBJ2-3, with D unresolved. The receptor was isolated from a woman aged 50 to 60 with alopecia areata. Some clones in this sample may be carry-over from other donors' samples. Sample: whole blood, taken in connection with sensitization to the hapten diphenylcyclopropenone (DPC). The CDR3, as DNA: TGTGCCAGCAGTCCGCCCCTTGCAGATACGCAGTATTTT. It codes for CASSPPLADTQYF.